A selection of T cell receptor beta chains follows, all from one sample in a study of tumor-infiltrating lymphocytes in primary liver carcinoma. TCRdb re-analysed the multiplex PCR reads in MiXCR, keeping a single row per CDR3 protein. The data show fewer than 90,000 distinct CDR3 sequences, around 70% seen once. Specimen: liver tumor tissue from sampling region 1. The receptors shown here come from a man aged 40-55 years with primary liver carcinoma and hepatitis B virus infection. CDR3s include the opening cysteine and the closing phenylalanine or tryptophan. The order of the fields is clone size, J gene, V gene, D gene, CDR3 DNA, CDR3 protein. D genes are given only for firm matches. Expanded clones get a size class; other rows say once, few or many, or leave the size out.

clone size: .
J gene: TRBJ2-2
V gene: TRBV5-1
D gene: .
CDR3 DNA: TGCGCCAGCAGCACTACCCTAGTAGACACCGGGGAGCTGTTTTTT
CDR3 protein: CASSTTLVDTGELFF

clone size: once
J gene: TRBJ2-3
V gene: TRBV5-5
D gene: .
CDR3 DNA: TGTGCCAGCAGCTATCTGGACAGAGACACAGATACGCAGTATTTC
CDR3 protein: CASSYLDRDTDTQYF

clone size: .
J gene: TRBJ1-2
V gene: TRBV29-1
D gene: .
CDR3 DNA: TGCAGCGCTTCGGACTGGGTCGTTGGCTACACCTTT
CDR3 protein: CSASDWVVGYTF

clone size: .
J gene: TRBJ2-6
V gene: TRBV6-1
D gene: .
CDR3 DNA: TGTGCCAGAAGTGAAGGCGGGGTGGCTGGGGCCAACGTCCTGACTTTC
CDR3 protein: CARSEGGVAGANVLTF

clone size: few
J gene: TRBJ2-7
V gene: TRBV24-1
D gene: TRBD1
CDR3 DNA: TGTGCCACCAGCCCGGGACAGGGTTCTCCCCGACGGCACTTC
CDR3 protein: CATSPGQGSPRRHF

clone size: medium-sized
J gene: TRBJ2-6
V gene: TRBV11-2
D gene: .
CDR3 DNA: TGTGCCAGCACCCAGGGGTTGTCTGGGGCCAACGTCCTGACTTTC
CDR3 protein: CASTQGLSGANVLTF

clone size: once
J gene: TRBJ2-7
V gene: TRBV29-1
D gene: .
CDR3 DNA: TGCAGCGCCGGTAAGGGGAGAGGCTACGAGCAGTACTTT
CDR3 protein: CSAGKGRGYEQYF

clone size: .
J gene: TRBJ2-3
V gene: TRBV6-4
D gene: .
CDR3 DNA: TGTGCCAGCAGTAGCCTAGGACAGATCACAGATACACAGTATTTT
CDR3 protein: CASSSLGQITDTQYF

clone size: .
J gene: TRBJ2-1
V gene: TRBV29-1
D gene: .
CDR3 DNA: TGTAGCGTCGGACGGACGGACTACAATGAGCAGTTCTTC
CDR3 protein: CSVGRTDYNEQFF

clone size: .
J gene: TRBJ2-1
V gene: TRBV20-1
D gene: TRBD2
CDR3 DNA: TGCAGTACTAGACGCGGGATAACTAGCGGGAGGAATGAGCAGTTCTTC
CDR3 protein: CSTRRGITSGRNEQFF

clone size: .
J gene: TRBJ1-1
V gene: TRBV6-5
D gene: .
CDR3 DNA: TGTGCCAGCGGCAAGCGGGGTGCTGAAGCTTTCTTT
CDR3 protein: CASGKRGAEAFF

clone size: .
J gene: TRBJ2-1
V gene: TRBV29-1
D gene: TRBD1
CDR3 DNA: TGCAGCGCTCTGAAGGTGACAGGGAACAATGAGCAGTTCTTC
CDR3 protein: CSALKVTGNNEQFF

clone size: .
J gene: TRBJ2-2
V gene: TRBV11-2
D gene: .
CDR3 DNA: TGTGCCAGCAGAGGGTGGTCAGCCGGGGAGTTGTTTTTT
CDR3 protein: CASRGWSAGELFF

clone size: many
J gene: TRBJ2-1
V gene: TRBV5-1
D gene: .
CDR3 DNA: TGCGCCAGCAGCTCCCCCTCGTGGGAGCTCTCCTACAATGAGCAGTTCTTC
CDR3 protein: CASSSPSWELSYNEQFF

clone size: many
J gene: TRBJ2-7
V gene: TRBV10-1
D gene: .
CDR3 DNA: TGCGCCAGCAGTGAGAATGGTGGCGAGCAGTACTTC
CDR3 protein: CASSENGGEQYF

clone size: .
J gene: TRBJ2-3
V gene: TRBV5-1
D gene: .
CDR3 DNA: TGCGCCAGCAGCTTGGAGCCGCGGAAGAGCATAGATACGCAGTATTTT
CDR3 protein: CASSLEPRKSIDTQYF

clone size: many
J gene: TRBJ1-2
V gene: TRBV28
D gene: .
CDR3 DNA: TGTGCCAGCAGGACATCCAACTATGGCTACACCTTC
CDR3 protein: CASRTSNYGYTF

clone size: .
J gene: TRBJ2-7
V gene: TRBV7-2
D gene: .
CDR3 DNA: TGTGCCAGCAGCAGGCTCTACGAGCAGTACTTC
CDR3 protein: CASSRLYEQYF

clone size: .
J gene: TRBJ2-7
V gene: TRBV6-1
D gene: .
CDR3 DNA: TGTGCTAGCAAGGGCGTGGGATTACCCTACGAGCAGTACTTC
CDR3 protein: CASKGVGLPYEQYF

clone size: many
J gene: TRBJ1-1
V gene: TRBV19
D gene: .
CDR3 DNA: TGTGCCAGTATCCAGGGCTACACTGAAGCTTTCTTT
CDR3 protein: CASIQGYTEAFF

clone size: .
J gene: TRBJ2-5
V gene: TRBV5-5
D gene: .
CDR3 DNA: TGTGTCAGCACCCGTATTGGAGAGACCCAGTACTTC
CDR3 protein: CVSTRIGETQYF

clone size: .
J gene: TRBJ2-1
V gene: TRBV2
D gene: .
CDR3 DNA: TGTGCCAGCAGTGAAAAGGGGGGCGATCCCTCCTACGATATGCAGTTCTTC
CDR3 protein: CASSEKGGDPSYDMQFF

clone size: .
J gene: TRBJ1-4
V gene: TRBV20-1
D gene: .
CDR3 DNA: TGCAGTATTGGGGAGAGGGGCGGTGAGAAACTGTTTTTT
CDR3 protein: CSIGERGGEKLFF

clone size: .
J gene: TRBJ2-5
V gene: TRBV7-9
D gene: TRBD2
CDR3 DNA: TGTGCCAGCAGTCAAAGCGGGAGGGCCATCGAGATCCAGTACTTC
CDR3 protein: CASSQSGRAIEIQYF

clone size: .
J gene: TRBJ2-5
V gene: TRBV24-1
D gene: .
CDR3 DNA: TGTGCCACCAGCGAAAGGACTAACCCTCGAGAGACCCAGTACTTC
CDR3 protein: CATSERTNPRETQYF

clone size: many
J gene: TRBJ2-3
V gene: TRBV30
D gene: .
CDR3 DNA: TGTGCCTGGGGCCAGGGGCTTAGCACAGATACGCAGTATTTT
CDR3 protein: CAWGQGLSTDTQYF

clone size: .
J gene: TRBJ1-1
V gene: TRBV11-2
D gene: TRBD1
CDR3 DNA: TGTACCAACAGCTTAGATGGGGACAGGGGGCGCCGGTATACTGAAGCTTTCTTT
CDR3 protein: CTNSLDGDRGRRYTEAFF

clone size: .
J gene: TRBJ1-5
V gene: TRBV28
D gene: .
CDR3 DNA: TGTGCCAGCAGAGGCCGGCGAGATCAGCCCCAGCATTTT
CDR3 protein: CASRGRRDQPQHF